This T cell receptor beta chain was sequenced during a study of blood T cells in healthy people across ages. Study outcomes and limitations: Observed TCR beta diversity per million T cells went down as age went up. This fall followed a roughly linear course with age.

The germline V and J ends were trimmed by 3 bases and 2 bases, with 8 bases remaining between them. Looked up from germline, CDR1 is DFQATT and CDR2 is SNEGSKA (reference sequence). There are 12 residues in the CDR3. For the second PCR, which ran for 7 to 11 cycles, a sample-barcoded 5' primer and a J-beta primer mix were used. TCRdb recomputed calls from the 5' RACE reads with MiXCR, one row per CDR3 protein. The table lists fewer than 800,000 distinct CDR3 sequences, 49% of them singletons. As to this clonotype: The antigen is not known.

For every donor, a draw yielded approximately 9.8 milliliters of peripheral blood. This clonotype was obtained from a woman in her sixties in good health. The chain has TRBV20-1 and TRBJ2-7; tentative D call: TRBD2 (5 bases). The sample comprised blood. The CDR3 DNA reads TGCAGTGCTAGGGACGGGGCCTACGAGCAGTACTTC. This encodes CSARDGAYEQYF.